The 16 T cell receptor beta chains in this list originate from one sample, sequenced in a study of molecular identifiers for immune sequencing clone quantification. TCRdb ran MiXCR on the PCR reads and lists one entry per CDR3 protein. This sample yields 300,000 to 350,000 distinct CDR3 sequences, of which around a fifth are seen a single time; more than 0.8% belongs to the top ten. Sequences were obtained from naive CD8+ T cells from blood, with Jurkat cell RNA spiked in. The subset was: FACS-sorted CD8+CD4-CCR7+CD45RA+ naive T cells. Receptor source: a human donor in good health. Some libraries in this study had Jurkat cell RNA spiked in.

This clonotype was counted at least ten times. The V and J genes are TRBV7-9 and TRBJ1-5; D is uncertain. The V end lost 3 bases, the J end lost 7 bases, and 7 bases lay between the germline ends. The CDR3 totals 12 residues. CDR1 and CDR2 from the germline V gene are SEHNR and FQNEAQ (reference sequence). CDR3 DNA sequence: TGTGCCAGCAGCTTTGACGACCAGCCCCAGCATTTT. Its translation: CASSFDDQPQHF.

V gene TRBV3-1 combines with J gene TRBJ2-5; 9 nucleotides line up with TRBD1. Germline lookup yields CDR1 LGHDT and CDR2 YNNKEL (reference sequence). The CDR3 covers 15 residues. The J segment lost 4 bases and the V segment lost 4 bases, leaving 7 bases of the junction unmatched. CDR3 loop: CASSPRTGVLETQYF. The CDR3, as DNA: TGTGCCAGCAGCCCCCGGACAGGGGTATTAGAGACCCAGTACTTC.

About this clonotype itself: Possible read error: a much larger clone is one base away. A read error is likely, as this CDR3 ends without the conserved phenylalanine or tryptophan. This rearrangement joins TRBV12-3 or TRBV12-4 to TRBJ2-1, with 7 bases that match TRBD2. CDR3 size: 15 residues. With V trimmed by 5 bases and J by 4 bases, 8 bases remained unmatched. CDR3 bases: TGTGCCAGCAGTCTACTGGGGGGGGGATACAATGAGCAGTTCCTC. Encoded protein: CASSLLGGGYNEQFL.

This clonotype came up many times. This chain connects TRBV27 to TRBJ2-3, with D possibly matching TRBD1 (6 bases). The CDR3 sequence is 16 residues long. The germline V and J ends were trimmed by 5 bases and 0 bases, with 15 bases remaining between them. Germline CDR1 MNHEY, CDR2 SMNVEV (reference sequence). Here the CDR3 DNA reads TGTGCCAGCAGTACCACCCCAGGGGTTAGCACAGATACGCAGTATTTT. Its protein is CASSTTPGVSTDTQYF.

This clonotype has a handful of counts. The rearrangement uses TRBV19 and TRBJ1-5; D remains ambiguous. Per the germline V gene, CDR1 is LNHDA and CDR2 is SQIVND (reference sequence). This CDR3 has 18 residues. Trimming removed 1 base from V and 3 bases from J, with 19 bases in between. As DNA, the CDR3 is TGTGCCAGTAGTATAGCGACTTGGCAGACATCTCACAATCAGCCCCAGCATTTT. Translating it yields CASSIATWQTSHNQPQHF.

In the case of this clonotype: This clone may be a read error of a much larger clone one base away. The genes are TRBV12-3 or TRBV12-4 and TRBJ1-5; D gene unclear. This CDR3 spans 13 amino acids. CDR3 sequence reads: CATTSNSNQPRHF. In DNA form, the CDR3 reads TGTGCCACAACAAGCAATAGCAATCAGCCCCGGCATTTT.

To note about this clonotype: A much bigger clone sits one base away, suggesting this may be a read error. The rearrangement uses TRBV21-1 and TRBJ1-5; the D call of TRBD1 is as the table states it, not checked on the DNA. TRBV21-1 is listed as a pseudogene. The CDR3 consists of 14 residues. The CDR3 DNA sequence: TGTGTCAGCACCCCGGGGTATAGCAATCAGCCCCAGCATTTT. Translating gives CVSTPGYSNQPQHF.

Remarks on this clonotype: A much more abundant neighbour one base away suggests this may be a read error. The V gene is TRBV9, the J gene TRBJ2-3, with TRBD2 matching over 9 bases. Per germline, CDR1 SGDLS and CDR2 YYNGEE. Trimming took 3 bases from V and 4 from J; bases not matched to a gene: 9. This CDR3 spans 16 amino acids. The CDR3 loop is CASSDIAGDDADTQYF. In DNA form, the CDR3 reads TGTGCCAGCAGCGACATAGCGGGGGATGACGCAGATACGCAGTATTTT.

This clonotype was detected ten times or more. The V call is TRBV13, the J call TRBJ1-1; no clear D gene. The germline CDR1 and CDR2 sequences are PRHDT and FYEKMQ (reference sequence). The CDR3 spans 15 residues. V dropped 2 bases and J dropped 0 bases, with 10 bases sitting between them. The DNA of the CDR3 is TGTGCCAGCAGCTTACTTTCAGGCGTGAACACTGAAGCTTTCTTT. Protein: CASSLLSGVNTEAFF.

In this sample, this clonotype turned up many times. The J gene is TRBJ2-7, the V gene TRBV20-1; D perhaps matches TRBD1 (5 bases). Germline CDR1 and CDR2: DFQATT and SNEGSKA (reference sequence). The CDR3 has 13 amino acids. Trimming left V 5 bases short and J 0 bases short, with 11 bases between. CDR3 sequence reads: CSADPDSSYEQYF. The CDR3 coding sequence is TGCAGTGCTGATCCCGACAGCTCCTACGAGCAGTACTTC.

Ten or more counts support this clonotype. The rearrangement links TRBV21-1 to TRBJ2-3; the tabulated D call, TRBD1, remains unverified against the DNA. TRBV21-1 is listed as a pseudogene. The CDR3 spans 18 residues. The DNA of the CDR3 is TGTGCCAGCAGTACAGGACAGCACCACAGGGGTGAGACAGATACGCAGTATTTT. Translated, it gives CASSTGQHHRGETDTQYF.

This clonotype has just a few counts. The chain employs TRBV10-3 and TRBJ1-1; 7 nucleotides match TRBD1. This CDR3 contains 17 residues. In germline, CDR1 is ENHRY, CDR2 SYGVKD. J was trimmed by 3 bases and V by 0 bases; bases with no gene match: 10. CDR3 bases: TGTGCCATCAGTGAGTCCCGGGTGACTACAGGGGACACTGAAGCTTTCTTT. Its translation: CAISESRVTTGDTEAFF.

This clonotype has ten or more counts. The genes are TRBV7-9 and TRBJ2-1; weak D call: TRBD2 (5 bases). Germline assignment: CDR1 SEHNR and CDR2 FQNEAQ (reference sequence). CDR3 size: 12 residues. Trimming took 1 base from V and 10 from J, leaving 8 bases between them. CDR3 residues: CASSLGRGEQFF. The CDR3 DNA is TGTGCCAGCAGCTTAGGTCGGGGAGAGCAGTTCTTC.

The V and J genes are TRBV27 and TRBJ2-3, with unresolved D. The germline gives CDR1 MNHEY, CDR2 SMNVEV (reference sequence). The V end lost 3 bases, the J end lost 1 base, and 14 bases lay between the germline ends. The CDR3 is 16 amino acids. For the CDR3, the DNA is TGTGCCAGCAGTTTTCTTGGTGTCACTGGCACAGATACGCAGTATTTT. It codes for CASSFLGVTGTDTQYF.

This clonotype was found once. This may arise from a read error, as a much more abundant clone is one base away. The V gene is TRBV7-9, the J gene TRBJ2-1; D unclear. Trimming shortened V by 4 bases and J by 10 bases, and 17 bases separated the two germline ends. The CDR3 extends over 14 amino acids. Germline V gives CDR1 SEHNR, CDR2 FQNEAQ (reference sequence). CDR3 loop: CASSSLSPSYEQFF. CDR3 DNA sequence: TGTGCCAGCAGCTCCTTATCCCCTTCCTACGAGCAGTTCTTC.

As for this clonotype: A much larger clone lies one base from this, so it may be a read error. V is TRBV11-3 and J is TRBJ2-4; tentative D call: TRBD2 (5 bases). The germline V gene has CDR1 SGHNT and CDR2 YENEEA. The length of the CDR3 is 16 residues. V was clipped by 2 bases and J by 9 bases, with 20 bases between them. The CDR3, as DNA: TGTGCCAGCAGCTTACATTATCCCGGGATCAGATTCATTCAGTACTTC. Its translation is CASSLHYPGIRFIQYF.